This T cell receptor beta chain was captured in a study of T cell responses to AZD1222 COVID-19 vaccine. Sequenced by immunoSEQ multiplex PCR; TCRdb stores in-frame clones only, minus some. Among fewer than 100,000 clones listed, roughly 85% were seen once. Study-wide results and limits: In a largely white British group with more females than males, clonal diversity was possibly underestimated.

A note on this clone: Antigen specificity is unknown. Germline and junction disagree at one end, which may indicate a read error.

This receptor was obtained from an adult who received the AZD1222 COVID-19 vaccine. This sample comprised peripheral blood, obtained 28 days after the second AZD1222 dose.

CDR3: CAGSPGTSGGPSYNEQFF. The CDR3 nucleotides read TGTGCCGGCAGCCCTGGGACTAGCGGGGGACCCTCCTACAATGAGCAGTTCTTC. The chain employs TRBV9 and TRBJ2-1; 14 bases align to TRBD2. Germline CDR1 is SGDLS and CDR2 is YYNGEE. CDR3 length: 18 amino acids.